The 3 T cell receptor beta chains presented below share a single source sample, sequenced in a study of cytomegalovirus exposure and HLA in healthy donors. In the PCR, 60 Vbeta and 13 Jbeta primers were used. Produced via immunoSEQ multiplex PCR; TCRdb's table is partial and in-frame only. The data contain about 150,000 clones, approximately 88% of them singletons. Sample: PBMCs. The receptors were sampled from a boy aged 2 to 9 in good health and CMV-seronegative.

For this clone: Other DNA sequences in this specimen translate into the identical CDR3. J is TRBJ2-1 and V is TRBV5-1; the match to TRBD2 covers 11 bases. Germline V gene data show CDR1 as SGHRS and CDR2 as YFSETQ. J was trimmed by 9 bases and V by 3 bases; bases with no gene match: 5. The CDR3 sequence is 14 residues long. The CDR3 spells CASSSLAGGGEQFF. The CDR3 bases are TGCGCCAGCAGCTCGTTAGCGGGAGGGGGTGAGCAGTTCTTC.

This clone was detected once. The junction departs from germline at one end; a sequencing error may be responsible. J is TRBJ2-2 and V is TRBV7-7, with D possibly TRBD1 on 5 matching bases. CDR3 length equals 16 residues. Germline V gene data show CDR1 as SSHAT and CDR2 as FNYEAQ (reference sequence). Written as DNA, the CDR3 is TGTGCTAGCAGCCCAGGCCGGACATCTTACACCGGGGAGCTGTTTTTT. Translation gives CASSPGRTSYTGELFF.

The V and J genes are TRBV6-4 and TRBJ2-1, with D perhaps TRBD2 (6 bases). Deletions cut 4 bases from V and 7 bases from J, with 11 bases between. The CDR3 covers 13 residues. Germline assignment: CDR1 MRHNA and CDR2 SNTAGT. CDR3 region: CASSGNAGNEQFF. The CDR3 DNA sequence: TGTGCCAGCAGTGGGAACGCGGGGAATGAGCAGTTCTTC.